The 30 T cell receptor beta chains below were found in one sample sequenced in a study of T cell repertoires in cytomegalovirus infection. For these receptors, no antigen is known. TCRdb used MiXCR to reprocess the reads, holding one entry per CDR3 protein. Here the sample spans around 750,000 distinct CDR3 sequences, 32% being singletons. This sample comprised cultured CD8+ T cells from PBMCs, obtained from culture after CMV antigen stimulation. These receptors all stem from a human donor in good health (CMV status not recorded). Some clones in this sample may be carry-over from other donors' samples.

This clonotype was picked up a small number of times. As DNA, the CDR3 is TGTGCCAGCAGCCGTGCAACAGATACGCAGTATTTT. As protein: CASSRATDTQYF. The rearrangement uses TRBV28 and TRBJ2-3; D unclear. This CDR3 is built from 12 residues. Germline V CDR1 and CDR2: MDHEN, SYDVKM. Trimming removed 6 bases at V and 3 bases at J, with 7 bases between. Looking up the rest from reference TRBV28 and TRBJ2-3 gives the full variable domain: DVKVTQSSRYLVKRTGEKVFLECVQDMDHENMFWYRQDPGLGLRLIYFSYDVKMKEKGDIPEGYSVSREKKERFSLILESASTNQTSMYLCASSRATDTQYFGPGTRLTVL.

Regarding this clonotype: At one of its ends the junction is not consistent with the germline gene, which may arise from a read error. The rearrangement links TRBV7-2 to TRBJ1-1; 12 positions match TRBD1. Germline V gene lookup returns CDR1 SGHTA and CDR2 FQGNSA. This CDR3 is built from 16 residues. The CDR3 reads CASSGGTGGGRTETFF. The CDR3 bases are TGTGCCAGCAGCGGTGGGACAGGGGGCGGAAGGACTGAAACTTTCTTT.

This sequence joins TRBV27 and TRBJ2-7, with a weak D call TRBD1 (6 bases). V was cut by 2 bases and J by 5 bases, with 13 bases left in between. Germline V lookup: CDR1 MNHEY, CDR2 SMNVEV (reference sequence). The CDR3 sequence is 14 residues long. CDR3 region: CASSLGWGRDEQYF. The CDR3, as DNA: TGTGCCAGCAGTTTAGGCTGGGGGCGGGACGAGCAGTACTTC.

The chain carries TRBV7-8 and TRBJ2-3, with D perhaps matching TRBD1 (6 bases). CDR3 length equals 16 residues. Germline V lookup: CDR1 SGHVS, CDR2 FQNEAQ. Between the trimmed V and J ends, which lost 5 bases and 3 bases, there was a span of 18 bases. This CDR3 is CASSPPGVPLTDTQYF. The CDR3 region has the DNA TGTGCCAGCAGCCCTCCAGGGGTCCCGCTGACAGATACGCAGTATTTT.

The genes are TRBV7-6 and TRBJ1-2, with D perhaps TRBD1 (5 bases). The CDR3 sequence is 16 residues long. The germline V and J ends were trimmed by 1 base and 6 bases, with 18 bases remaining between them. Germline V gene lookup returns CDR1 SGHVS and CDR2 FNYEAQ. Here the CDR3 reads CASSLGGFQGPDGYTF. CDR3 coding DNA: TGTGCCAGCAGCTTAGGGGGCTTCCAGGGCCCAGATGGCTACACCTTC.

The chain couples TRBV20-1 to TRBJ1-5, with no clear D. Germline assignment: CDR1 DFQATT and CDR2 SNEGSKA (reference sequence). The CDR3 loop spans 15 amino acids. Trimming left V 5 bases short and J 0 bases short, with 14 bases between. The CDR3 region is CSALGSDGSNQPQHF. CDR3 nucleotide sequence: TGCAGTGCTCTGGGGTCGGACGGTAGCAATCAGCCCCAGCATTTT.

V gene TRBV7-9 combines with J gene TRBJ1-2, with D tentatively TRBD1 (5 bases). CDR3 size: 13 residues. From germline, CDR1 is SEHNR and CDR2 FQNEAQ (reference sequence). V lost 6 bases, J lost 6 bases, and 14 bases lay in between. As DNA, the CDR3 is TGTGCCAGCAGACTGGGCAGGGAGAATGGCTACACCTTC. It encodes CASRLGRENGYTF.

The chain links TRBV9 to TRBJ1-6; D is uncertain. Trimming cost V 0 bases and J 9 bases, with 13 bases left between them. The CDR3 contains 15 residues. Germline V gene lookup returns CDR1 SGDLS and CDR2 YYNGEE. The CDR3 DNA sequence: TGTGCCAGCAGCGTAGGCGTCAGCGTGGGTTCACCCCTCCACTTT. It is translated as CASSVGVSVGSPLHF.

The J gene is TRBJ1-6, the V gene TRBV27; possible D gene TRBD1, 5 bases. The CDR3 loop spans 15 amino acids. V lost 1 base and J lost 9, with 13 bases in between. CDR1 and CDR2 (germline): MNHEY, SMNVEV (reference sequence). The DNA for the CDR3 is TGTGCCAGCAGTTTATTGGGGGGAATGGGTTCACCCCTCCACTTT. This codes for CASSLLGGMGSPLHF.

This clonotype was picked up a small number of times. The gene calls are TRBV6-1 and TRBJ2-2, with 7 positions matching TRBD1. The trim removed 4 bases at V and 0 bases at J, leaving 8 bases unmatched. This CDR3 has 17 amino acids. CDR1 is MNHNS, CDR2 SASEGT, per germline. CDR3 DNA sequence: TGTGCCAGCAGTGTATGGACAGGACCCGCGAACACCGGGGAGCTGTTTTTT. Translating it yields CASSVWTGPANTGELFF.

The chain employs TRBV11-1 and TRBJ2-3, with D possibly TRBD1 on 6 matching bases. V was clipped by 2 bases and J by 0 bases, with 12 bases between them. This CDR3 region has 16 residues. Germline-derived CDR1 and CDR2 are SGHAT and FQDESV (reference sequence). The CDR3 region is CASSLKWTESTDTQYF. The CDR3 region has the DNA TGTGCCAGCAGCTTAAAATGGACAGAAAGCACAGATACGCAGTATTTT.

V usage is TRBV12-3 or TRBV12-4 and J usage is TRBJ2-5, with no clear D. The CDR3 totals 17 residues. V lost 3 bases to trimming and J lost 4 bases, with 21 bases between them. The CDR3 DNA reads as TGTGCCAGCAGTTTTCCCCCGGACGGGTTGTCCATAGAGACCCAGTACTTC. This codes for CASSFPPDGLSIETQYF.

J is TRBJ2-7 and V is TRBV27; possibly TRBD2 for D (5 bases). CDR1 and CDR2 from the germline V gene are MNHEY and SMNVEV (reference sequence). V was trimmed by 3 bases and J by 5 bases, leaving 11 bases between them. This CDR3 has 13 amino acids. The CDR3 protein is CASSFPSGNEQYF. The CDR3 region has the DNA TGTGCCAGCAGTTTCCCCTCGGGAAACGAGCAGTACTTC.

This clonotype was seen only a few times. V is TRBV6-1 and J is TRBJ1-1, with D hard to call. Germline CDR1 MNHNS, CDR2 SASEGT. V was shortened by 8 bases and J by 4 bases, with 17 bases between the two germline ends. The CDR3 has 14 residues. The CDR3 sequence: CASADLSVGTEAFF. The CDR3 coding sequence is TGTGCCAGCGCGGACCTCTCAGTGGGCACTGAAGCTTTCTTT.

The chain couples TRBV6-5 to TRBJ1-4, with D perhaps TRBD1 (6 bases). There are 16 residues in the CDR3. Trimming pared 2 bases from V and 4 bases from J, leaving 14 bases between. In germline, CDR1 is MNHEY, CDR2 SVGAGI. The CDR3 sequence: CASSYNSGQINEKLFF. The CDR3 DNA is TGTGCCAGCAGTTACAACAGCGGACAGATTAATGAAAAACTGTTTTTT.

This clonotype appeared a few times. V usage is TRBV6-2 or TRBV6-3 and J usage is TRBJ1-1; D gene unclear. V dropped 3 bases and J dropped 0 bases, with 17 bases sitting between them. This CDR3 is built from 17 residues. The germline CDR1 and CDR2 sequences are MNHEY and SVGEGT. The CDR3 DNA follows: TGTGCCAGCAGTTATCCCCTATCCGACCGTCTGAACACTGAAGCTTTCTTT. Protein sequence: CASSYPLSDRLNTEAFF.

Worth noting for this clonotype: One end of the junction does not line up with germline, which may come from a read error. The V call is TRBV19, the J call TRBJ1-5, with 9 bases fitting TRBD1. The germline V gene has CDR1 LNHDA and CDR2 SQIVND (reference sequence). This CDR3 spans 16 amino acids. The CDR3 loop reads CVSSIPDRGWNQPQHF. CDR3 sequence (DNA): TGTGTCAGTAGTATCCCGGACAGGGGTTGGAATCAGCCCCAGCATTTT.

With respect to this clonotype: A much larger clone differs from this one at a single base, so this may be a read error. This chain links TRBV7-6 with TRBJ2-3, with unresolved D. CDR1 is SGHVS and CDR2 is FNYEAQ in the germline V gene. The CDR3 runs 15 residues. The CDR3 region is CVSSLIPGRTDTQYF. The CDR3 DNA is TGTGTCAGCAGCTTAATCCCAGGCCGCACAGATACGCAGTATTTT. Full variable domain (outside the CDR3, taken from reference TRBV7-6 and TRBJ2-3): GAGVSQSPRYKVTKRGQDVALRCDPISGHVSLYWYRQALGQGPEFLTYFNYEAQQDKSGLPNDRFSAERPEGSISTLTIQRTEQRDSAMYRCVSSLIPGRTDTQYFGPGTRLTVL.

The chain employs TRBV29-1 and TRBJ2-2, with 7 positions matching TRBD1. From germline, CDR1 is SQVTM and CDR2 ANQGSEA. With V trimmed by 4 bases and J by 4 bases, 6 bases remained unmatched. This CDR3 is built from 14 residues. In nucleotides, the CDR3 is TGCAGCGTTGCGGCAGGGGGAAGCACCGGGGAGCTGTTTTTT. It yields the protein CSVAAGGSTGELFF.

The CDR3 sequence is CASSQAPIGNQPQHF. In DNA, the CDR3 is TGCGCCAGCAGCCAGGCCCCGATTGGCAATCAGCCCCAGCATTTT. The rearrangement joins TRBV4-1 to TRBJ1-5, with D hard to call. V was shortened by 3 bases and J by 2 bases, with 11 bases between the two germline ends. Germline V lookup: CDR1 MGHRA, CDR2 YSYEKL. The CDR3 is made up of 15 amino acids.

This clonotype showed up just a few times. J is TRBJ1-4 and V is TRBV2; TRBD1 is a possible D gene (5 bases). Trimming took off 10 bases at V and 7 bases at J, with 19 bases between the two ends. The CDR3 length is 14 residues. Germline values: CDR1 SNHLY, CDR2 FYNNEI. The CDR3 is CATSPGPGLEKLFF. CDR3 in DNA: TGTGCCACCTCCCCAGGGCCAGGGCTTGAAAAACTGTTTTTT.

The gene calls are TRBV12-3 or TRBV12-4 and TRBJ2-1; 10 bases map to TRBD2. Losses at the gene ends were 5 bases for V and 10 bases for J; bases not matched to a gene: 17. The CDR3 totals 17 residues. CDR3 region: CASSPLPGLAGVREQFF. The DNA for the CDR3 is TGTGCCAGCAGTCCTCTTCCAGGGCTAGCGGGGGTTCGGGAGCAGTTCTTC.

This chain links TRBV7-9 with TRBJ2-3; 9 bases align to TRBD2. The V segment lost 1 base and the J segment 5 bases; nucleotides outside the gene matches: 10. From germline, CDR1 is SEHNR and CDR2 FQNEAQ (reference sequence). The CDR3 sequence is 17 residues long. The CDR3 coding sequence is TGTGCCAGCAGCTTAGGATGGCGGGGGGGCCATGAAGATACGCAGTATTTT. Its translation: CASSLGWRGGHEDTQYF.

The J gene is TRBJ2-1, the V gene TRBV5-4, with 10 bases fitting TRBD2. CDR1 is SGHNT and CDR2 is YYREEE in the germline V gene (reference sequence). The CDR3 covers 15 residues. V was clipped by 0 bases and J by 7 bases; unmatched bases: 4. The CDR3 region has the DNA TGTGCCAGCAGCTTGGCGGCTAGCGGGGGAAATGAGCAGTTCTTC. Translated: CASSLAASGGNEQFF.

The chain uses TRBV18 and TRBJ2-1; 11 nucleotides line up with TRBD2. V lost 2 bases, J lost 6 bases, and 6 bases stayed unmatched. Germline CDR1 KGHSH, CDR2 LQKENI. This CDR3 is built from 16 residues. The CDR3 DNA reads as TGTGCCAGCTCACCAAACTCGGGACTAGCGGTCAATGAGCAGTTCTTC. Translation gives CASSPNSGLAVNEQFF.

The chain carries TRBV6-1 and TRBJ2-5; TRBD2 matches at 9 bases. Trimming removed 8 bases from V and 4 bases from J; junction bases left unmatched: 5. Germline values: CDR1 MNHNS, CDR2 SASEGT. This CDR3 region has 13 residues. The CDR3 reads CASFTSGRETQYF. CDR3 bases: TGTGCCAGCTTCACTAGCGGGCGAGAGACCCAGTACTTC.

By share, this clonotype ranks as medium-sized. V usage is TRBV7-2 and J usage is TRBJ2-7; D is tentatively TRBD1 or TRBD2 (5 bases each). This CDR3 has 14 amino acids. V was pared by 1 base and J by 1 base, with 8 bases between. The germline V gene has CDR1 SGHTA and CDR2 FQGNSA. CDR3 residues: CASSLVWGSYEQYV. The CDR3 nucleotides read TGTGCCAGCAGCTTAGTTTGGGGGTCCTACGAGCAGTACGTC.

The chain carries TRBV6-8 and TRBJ2-3; 10 nucleotides align to TRBD1. The CDR3 covers 16 residues. The V gene's germline CDR1 is MNHGY and CDR2 SAAAGT. Trimming at V came to 0 bases and at J to 6 bases, leaving 6 bases not matched to a gene. CDR3 in DNA: TGTGCCAGCAGTTACTCCGGACAGGGGGGAAGCGATACGCAGTATTTT. This gives the protein CASSYSGQGGSDTQYF.

The rearrangement uses TRBV7-6 and TRBJ2-7, with D possibly matching TRBD1 (5 bases). The CDR3 has 12 residues. V lost 1 base and J lost 9, with 10 bases in between. Germline-derived CDR1 and CDR2 are SGHVS and FNYEAQ. Here the CDR3 reads CASSLEVRGQYF. The CDR3 coding sequence is TGTGCCAGCAGCTTAGAAGTAAGGGGGCAGTACTTC.

The CDR3: CASSQGERGYYSGNTIYF. CDR3 DNA sequence: TGTGCCAGCAGCCAAGGGGAGAGGGGGTACTACTCTGGAAACACCATATATTTT. V gene TRBV14 combines with J gene TRBJ1-3, with a tentative D call TRBD1 (6 bases). The CDR3 loop spans 18 amino acids. CDR1 is SGHDN, CDR2 FVKESK, per germline. Trimming stripped 1 base from V and 0 bases from J, with 16 bases between.